These T cell receptor beta chains were read from a single sample in a study of neoadjuvant anti-PD-1 for oral cavity cancer. Profiling relied on immunoSEQ multiplex PCR, and the TCRdb table lists in-frame clones only, not all of them. The table lists 75,000 or so clones, about four fifths of them singletons. The sample in question was PBMCs, obtained before nivolumab (anti-PD-1) treatment. These receptors originate from a person between 40 and 80 years old with oral cavity squamous cell carcinoma. CDR3s include the opening cysteine and the closing phenylalanine or tryptophan. A D gene is named only where the DNA matches it firmly. Not every row has a clone size; where given, it reads once, few, many or a size class.

d_gene: TRBD1; abundance: NA; j_gene: TRBJ1-1; v_gene: TRBV5-1; len: 14; CDR3aa: CASSKTGVDTEAFF; CDR3nt: TGCGCCAGCAGCAAGACAGGGGTAGACACTGAAGCTTTCTTT
d_gene: NA; abundance: NA; j_gene: TRBJ1-1; v_gene: TRBV29-1; len: 10; CDR3aa: CSGVETEAFF; CDR3nt: TGCAGCGGTGTAGAGACTGAAGCTTTCTTT
d_gene: NA; abundance: NA; j_gene: TRBJ2-1; v_gene: TRBV2; len: 16; CDR3aa: CASSEPPSAGSNEQFF; CDR3nt: TGTGCCAGCAGTGAACCTCCATCAGCGGGTTCGAATGAGCAGTTCTTC
d_gene: NA; abundance: NA; j_gene: TRBJ1-5; v_gene: TRBV6-5; len: 13; CDR3aa: CASSRTLNQPQHF; CDR3nt: TGTGCCAGCAGCCGTACACTAAATCAGCCCCAGCATTTT
d_gene: NA; abundance: NA; j_gene: TRBJ2-2; v_gene: TRBV5-8; len: 14; CDR3aa: CASSTGTRTGELFF; CDR3nt: TGTGCCAGCAGTACCGGGACCCGCACCGGGGAGCTGTTTTTT
d_gene: NA; abundance: NA; j_gene: TRBJ1-1; v_gene: TRBV2; len: 14; CDR3aa: CASTGPPPNTEAFF; CDR3nt: TGTGCCAGCACCGGCCCACCCCCGAACACTGAAGCTTTCTTT
d_gene: NA; abundance: NA; j_gene: TRBJ1-2; v_gene: TRBV28; len: 12; CDR3aa: CASSSGSSGYTF; CDR3nt: TGTGCCAGCAGTTCGGGAAGCTCTGGCTACACCTTC
d_gene: NA; abundance: NA; j_gene: TRBJ2-3; v_gene: TRBV6-5; len: 16; CDR3aa: CASSYLRGGGADTQYF; CDR3nt: TGTGCCAGCAGTTACCTCAGGGGTGGGGGTGCAGATACGCAGTATTTT
d_gene: NA; abundance: once; j_gene: TRBJ2-3; v_gene: TRBV4-1; len: 15; CDR3aa: CASSQTDTSTDTQYF; CDR3nt: TGCGCCAGCAGCCAGACAGATACCTCCACAGATACGCAGTATTTT
d_gene: TRBD2; abundance: NA; j_gene: TRBJ2-2; v_gene: TRBV6-1; len: 16; CDR3aa: CASSEGLAGGTGELFF; CDR3nt: TGTGCCAGCAGTGAAGGGTTAGCGGGAGGGACCGGGGAGCTGTTTTTT
d_gene: TRBD1; abundance: NA; j_gene: TRBJ2-5; v_gene: TRBV11-3; len: 14; CDR3aa: CASSLTGGLETQYF; CDR3nt: TGTGCCAGCAGCTTAACAGGGGGCTTAGAGACCCAGTACTTC
d_gene: NA; abundance: NA; j_gene: TRBJ1-1; v_gene: TRBV13; len: 16; CDR3aa: CASSFPTGVVNTEAFF; CDR3nt: TGTGCCAGCAGCTTCCCGACAGGAGTAGTGAACACTGAAGCTTTCTTT
d_gene: NA; abundance: NA; j_gene: TRBJ2-1; v_gene: TRBV7-7; len: 15; CDR3aa: CASSPVGATVNEQFF; CDR3nt: TGTGCTAGCAGCCCCGTGGGGGCTACAGTGAATGAGCAGTTCTTC
d_gene: NA; abundance: NA; j_gene: TRBJ2-3; v_gene: TRBV5-5; len: 15; CDR3aa: CASSLILGETDTQYF; CDR3nt: TGTGCCAGCAGCTTGATACTGGGGGAGACAGATACGCAGTATTTT
d_gene: TRBD1; abundance: NA; j_gene: TRBJ2-1; v_gene: TRBV6-5; len: 15; CDR3aa: CASSRTGFIGNEQFF; CDR3nt: TGTGCCAGCAGTCGGACAGGGTTTATCGGCAATGAGCAGTTCTTC
d_gene: NA; abundance: once; j_gene: TRBJ1-1; v_gene: TRBV29-1; len: 12; CDR3aa: CSVEDGYTEAFF; CDR3nt: TGCAGCGTTGAGGACGGATACACTGAAGCTTTCTTT
d_gene: NA; abundance: NA; j_gene: TRBJ2-4; v_gene: TRBV2; len: 14; CDR3aa: CASTGGASKNIQYF; CDR3nt: TGTGCCAGCACTGGGGGCGCATCCAAAAACATTCAGTACTTC
d_gene: NA; abundance: NA; j_gene: TRBJ1-5; v_gene: TRBV5-1; len: 14; CDR3aa: CAHPGTFGVQPQHF; CDR3nt: TGCGCCCATCCCGGGACATTCGGGGTTCAGCCCCAGCATTTT
d_gene: NA; abundance: NA; j_gene: TRBJ2-1; v_gene: TRBV10-3; len: 14; CDR3aa: CATGGVAGLNEQFF; CDR3nt: TGTGCCACCGGGGGCGTCGCGGGCCTCAATGAGCAGTTCTTC
d_gene: TRBD2; abundance: NA; j_gene: TRBJ2-7; v_gene: TRBV7-2; len: 15; CDR3aa: CASTEGLARSYEQYF; CDR3nt: TGTGCCAGCACCGAAGGACTAGCGAGATCCTACGAGCAGTACTTC
d_gene: NA; abundance: NA; j_gene: TRBJ2-7; v_gene: TRBV5-1; len: 15; CDR3aa: CASSLMATATYEQYF; CDR3nt: TGCGCCAGCAGCTTGATGGCCACCGCAACCTACGAGCAGTACTTC
d_gene: NA; abundance: NA; j_gene: TRBJ1-4; v_gene: TRBV30; len: 15; CDR3aa: CAWSVAVQLNEKLFF; CDR3nt: TGTGCCTGGAGTGTAGCTGTCCAGCTCAATGAAAAACTGTTTTTT
d_gene: NA; abundance: NA; j_gene: TRBJ2-7; v_gene: TRBV7-6; len: 15; CDR3aa: CASSLAFGPSYEQYF; CDR3nt: TGTGCCAGCAGCTTAGCATTCGGGCCCTCCTACGAGCAGTACTTC
d_gene: TRBD1; abundance: NA; j_gene: TRBJ2-7; v_gene: TRBV10-3; len: 13; CDR3aa: CAIRQGSSYEQYF; CDR3nt: TGTGCCATCAGACAGGGGAGCTCCTACGAGCAGTACTTC
d_gene: NA; abundance: NA; j_gene: TRBJ2-7; v_gene: TRBV6-5; len: 13; CDR3aa: CASSYRASYEQYF; CDR3nt: TGTGCCAGCAGTTACAGAGCCTCCTACGAGCAGTACTTC
d_gene: TRBD2; abundance: NA; j_gene: TRBJ2-7; v_gene: TRBV5-6; len: 18; CDR3aa: CASSSLGAGGPGSYEQYF; CDR3nt: TGTGCCAGCAGCTCCTTAGGGGCGGGAGGGCCGGGGTCCTACGAGCAGTACTTC
d_gene: NA; abundance: NA; j_gene: TRBJ1-1; v_gene: TRBV7-2; len: 13; CDR3aa: CASSFSGASEAFF; CDR3nt: TGTGCCAGCAGCTTCAGCGGAGCGTCTGAAGCTTTCTTT